The 14 T cell receptor beta chains reported below all come from one sample, sequenced in a study of T cell responses to AZD1222 COVID-19 vaccine. Repertoires were generated with immunoSEQ multiplex PCR, while TCRdb's copy carries only in-frame clones and drops some. Of about 140,000 clones in the sample, around 93% were seen once. Sequences were derived from peripheral blood, sampled on day 0 of AZD1222 vaccination. Receptors originate from an adult in good health.

The chain combines TRBV6-2 or TRBV6-3 with TRBJ2-7, with 8 bases identical to TRBD1. Trimming at V came to 2 bases and at J to 4 bases, leaving 10 bases not matched to a gene. The CDR3 covers 16 residues. Germline-derived CDR1 and CDR2 are MNHEY and SVGEGT. The CDR3 DNA reads TGTGCCAGCAGTTACGCAGGGCCCAGGGGGCCGTACGAGCAGTACTTC. This sequence encodes CASSYAGPRGPYEQYF.

The V call is TRBV18, the J call TRBJ2-5; the D gene is possibly TRBD1 (5 bases). The germline V gene encodes CDR1 KGHSH and CDR2 LQKENI. V lost 3 bases and J 5 bases, leaving 10 bases between the germline ends. This CDR3 spans 13 amino acids. Here the CDR3 reads CASSPGREETQYF. Written as DNA, the CDR3 is TGTGCCAGCTCACCGGGGCGCGAGGAGACCCAGTACTTC.

The chain is built from TRBV5-4 and TRBJ2-3; TRBD2 is a possible D gene (6 bases). The CDR3 extends over 16 amino acids. The germline V gene has CDR1 SGHNT and CDR2 YYREEE (reference sequence). V shed 2 bases and J shed 5 bases, with 18 bases lying between them. CDR3 loop: CASSFPGLPLGDTQYF. CDR3 nucleotides: TGTGCCAGCAGCTTTCCGGGACTCCCCCTGGGAGATACGCAGTATTTT.

V and J are TRBV7-3 and TRBJ2-3, with D perhaps TRBD2 (6 bases). Germline V gene sequence: CDR1 SGHTA, CDR2 FQGTGA. The CDR3 extends over 15 amino acids. Trimming left V 5 bases short and J 5 bases short, with 17 bases between. CDR3 in DNA: TGTGCCAGCAGCAAGCAAGGAGGGGTTGGAGATACGCAGTATTTT. It codes for CASSKQGGVGDTQYF.

The chain is built from TRBV6-4 and TRBJ2-3; D possibly corresponds to TRBD1 (5 bases). The V gene's germline CDR1 is MRHNA and CDR2 SNTAGT. CDR3 length equals 13 residues. Trimming stripped 3 bases from V and 8 bases from J, with 12 bases between. CDR3 region: CASSEEGQGTQYF. The CDR3 nucleotides are TGTGCCAGCAGTGAGGAAGGCCAGGGTACGCAGTATTTT.

The chain combines TRBV5-1 with TRBJ2-5, with TRBD1 matching 9 bases. The CDR3 totals 15 residues. The ends lost 4 bases at V and 2 bases at J; junction bases unmatched: 6. The germline V gene encodes CDR1 SGHRS and CDR2 YFSETQ. CDR3 sequence (DNA): TGCGCCAGCAGCGTCGGGACAGGGAGGCAAGAGACCCAGTACTTC. Translating it yields CASSVGTGRQETQYF.

The V call is TRBV7-6, the J call TRBJ2-1; TRBD2 matches at 13 bases. The trim removed 6 bases at V and 0 bases at J, leaving 5 bases unmatched. Germline CDR1 reads SGHVS; CDR2 reads FNYEAQ. The CDR3 is 17 residues long. The CDR3 here is CASRLLAGGSSYNEQFF. CDR3 coding DNA: TGTGCCAGCAGGCTACTAGCGGGAGGGAGCTCCTACAATGAGCAGTTCTTC.

This chain uses TRBV4-3 with TRBJ1-2, with D possibly matching TRBD1 (6 bases). Per the germline V gene, CDR1 is LGHNA and CDR2 is YSLEER. The germline V and J ends were trimmed by 0 bases and 2 bases, with 16 bases remaining between them. This CDR3 spans 17 amino acids. The chain's CDR3 is CASSQDRAGARNYGYTF. The CDR3 DNA reads TGCGCCAGCAGCCAAGATAGGGCAGGGGCTAGAAACTATGGCTACACCTTC.

The table lists this clone with a few counts. A read error may account for a junction end that differs from germline. The rearrangement uses TRBV29-1 and TRBJ1-2; the D is unclear. Germline lookup yields CDR1 SQVTM and CDR2 ANQGSEA. The CDR3 totals 12 residues. In nucleotides, the CDR3 is TGCAGCGCAGGACGGCCGGAAGGCGGTAATTTCTTC. It translates to CSAGRPEGGNFF.

This clone was seen only a few times. The genes are TRBV12-1 and TRBJ1-2. TRBV12-1 is classified as a pseudogene. The CDR3 is 17 amino acids. CDR3 DNA: TGTGCCAGCAGCTTGGGCAGGACGACCCCAGCTAACTATGGCTACACCTTC. Encoded protein: CASSLGRTTPANYGYTF.

The J gene is TRBJ2-2, the V gene TRBV5-6; D not resolved. Trimming took off 4 bases at V and 5 bases at J, with 9 bases between the two ends. CDR1 is SGHDT, CDR2 YYEEEE, per germline. There are 13 residues in the CDR3. CDR3: CASSPYVTGELFF. The CDR3 DNA follows: TGTGCCAGCAGCCCATACGTTACCGGGGAGCTGTTTTTT. Full variable domain (rest looked up from reference TRBV5-6 and TRBJ2-2): DAGVTQSPTHLIKTRGQQVTLRCSPKSGHDTVSWYQQALGQGPQFIFQYYEEEERQRGNFPDRFSGHQFPNYSSELNVNALLLGDSALYLCASSPYVTGELFFGEGSRLTVL.

The chain is built from TRBV6-1 and TRBJ2-3; TRBD2 agrees at 11 bases. Germline values: CDR1 MNHNS, CDR2 SASEGT. The J segment lost 1 base and the V segment lost 2 bases, leaving 2 bases of the junction unmatched. The CDR3 has 16 amino acids. DNA for the CDR3: TGTGCCAGCAGTGAATTAGCGGGAGGGGGCACAGATACGCAGTATTTT. This gives the protein CASSELAGGGTDTQYF.

The chain links TRBV12-3 or TRBV12-4 to TRBJ1-5; D is unclear. CDR3 length: 12 residues. Trimming removed 5 bases at V and 7 bases at J, with 9 bases between. The CDR3 loop reads CASSAGEQPQHF. The CDR3 DNA is TGTGCCAGCAGTGCCGGTGAGCAGCCCCAGCATTTT.

V is TRBV7-9 and J is TRBJ2-3; 7 bases align to TRBD1. J was trimmed by 2 bases and V by 0 bases; bases with no gene match: 5. Germline CDR1 is SEHNR and CDR2 is FQNEAQ (reference sequence). This CDR3 region has 16 residues. The DNA of the CDR3 is TGTGCCAGCAGCTTAGCCAGGGGGAGCACCACAGATACGCAGTATTTT. Its translation is CASSLARGSTTDTQYF.